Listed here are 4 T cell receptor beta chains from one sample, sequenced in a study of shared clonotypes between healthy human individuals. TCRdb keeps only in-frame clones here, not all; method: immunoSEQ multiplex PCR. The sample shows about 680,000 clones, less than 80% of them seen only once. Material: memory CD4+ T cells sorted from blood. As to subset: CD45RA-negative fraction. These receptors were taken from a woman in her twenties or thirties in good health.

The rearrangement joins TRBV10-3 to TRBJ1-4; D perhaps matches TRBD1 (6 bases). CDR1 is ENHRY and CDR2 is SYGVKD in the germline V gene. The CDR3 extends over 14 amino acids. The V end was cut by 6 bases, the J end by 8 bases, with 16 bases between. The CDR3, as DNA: TGTGCCATCAGCCCGAAGGAGGGGGGCGAAAAACTGTTTTTT. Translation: CAISPKEGGEKLFF.

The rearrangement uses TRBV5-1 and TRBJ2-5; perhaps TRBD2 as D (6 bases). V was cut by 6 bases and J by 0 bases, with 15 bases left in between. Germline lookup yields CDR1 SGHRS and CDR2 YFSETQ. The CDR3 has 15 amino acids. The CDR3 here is CASKRIIADQETQYF. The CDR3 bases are TGCGCCAGCAAGAGAATAATAGCGGACCAAGAGACCCAGTACTTC.

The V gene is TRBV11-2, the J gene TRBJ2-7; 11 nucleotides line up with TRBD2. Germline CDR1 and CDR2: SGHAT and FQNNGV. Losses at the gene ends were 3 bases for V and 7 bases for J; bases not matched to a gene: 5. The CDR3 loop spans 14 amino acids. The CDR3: CASSFGLAGWEQYF. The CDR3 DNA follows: TGTGCCAGCAGCTTCGGACTAGCGGGTTGGGAGCAGTACTTC.

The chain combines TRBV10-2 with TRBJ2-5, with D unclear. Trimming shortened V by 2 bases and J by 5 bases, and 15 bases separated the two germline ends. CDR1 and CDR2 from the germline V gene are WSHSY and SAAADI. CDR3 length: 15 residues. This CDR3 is CASSEAIFVGETQYF. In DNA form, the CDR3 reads TGCGCCAGCAGTGAGGCCATCTTTGTGGGCGAGACCCAGTACTTC.